Listed here are 2 T cell receptor beta chains from one sample, sequenced in a study of T cell responses to AZD1222 COVID-19 vaccine. TCRdb's copy holds only in-frame clones and misses some; the assay was immunoSEQ multiplex PCR. The sample consists of some 170,000 clones, less than 90% of them appearing once. This specimen consisted of peripheral blood, obtained on day 0 of AZD1222 vaccination. The receptors here all came from an adult in good health.

The chain recombines TRBV7-2 with TRBJ2-7, with a tentative D call TRBD2 (6 bases). The ends were cut back, 5 bases at V and 1 base at J, with 12 bases in the middle. CDR1 is SGHTA and CDR2 is FQGNSA in the germline V gene. This CDR3 comprises 14 residues. The CDR3 spells CASSTAAGSYEQYF. The CDR3 nucleotides read TGTGCCAGCAGCACCGCAGCGGGTTCCTACGAGCAGTACTTC.

Notes on this clone: Within the sample, other DNA sequences also encode this same CDR3. This chain links TRBV25-1 with TRBJ1-1, with D tentatively TRBD1 (5 bases). Germline values: CDR1 MGHDK, CDR2 SYGVNS. The CDR3 has 14 amino acids. Trimming took off 0 bases at V and 1 base at J, with 6 bases between the two ends. CDR3 loop: CASSEYGGNTEAFF. In nucleotides, the CDR3 is TGTGCCAGCAGTGAATATGGGGGGAACACTGAAGCTTTCTTT.